A selection of T cell receptor beta chains follows, all from one sample in a study of blood T cell repertoires in COVID-19. The table came from immunoSEQ multiplex PCR; TCRdb's copy has only in-frame clones and leaves some out. The data show fewer than 150,000 clones, with more than 80% seen just once and 4.3% held by the top ten. What was sequenced was peripheral blood. Receptors originate from a human donor in a cohort sampled during active COVID-19. The CDR3 runs from the conserved cysteine through the conserved F or W. Each record gives: V gene, D gene, J gene, clone size, CDR3 DNA, CDR3 protein. The D gene is left open where the match is weak. Clone size is stated in some rows and not others, as once, few, many or a class when expanded.

V: TRBV9
D: -
J: TRBJ1-1
size: -
DNA: TGTGCCAGCAGCCCTGACATCCCCCCTGAAGCTTTCTTT
CDR3: CASSPDIPPEAFF

V: TRBV19
D: -
J: TRBJ2-7
size: -
DNA: TGTGCCAGTAGCGATACAGGTTCCTACGAGCAGTACTTC
CDR3: CASSDTGSYEQYF

V: TRBV20-1
D: -
J: TRBJ2-1
size: -
DNA: TGCAGTGCGTGGACTATTAATGAGCAGTTCTTC
CDR3: CSAWTINEQFF

V: TRBV24-1
D: -
J: TRBJ1-1
size: -
DNA: TGTGCCTCCCAAAGGACAGATGAAGCTTTCTTT
CDR3: CASQRTDEAFF

V: TRBV11-2
D: -
J: TRBJ2-5
size: -
DNA: TGTGCCAGCAGCTCGGAGGAGACCCAGTACTTC
CDR3: CASSSEETQYF

V: TRBV10-3
D: -
J: TRBJ2-7
size: -
DNA: TGTGCCATCGGGGAGGCATCCTACGAGCAGTACTTC
CDR3: CAIGEASYEQYF

V: TRBV4-3
D: TRBD2
J: TRBJ2-3
size: -
DNA: TGCGCCAGCAGCCAAGATGAAACGGGGGGTCCCCCAGATACGCAGTATTTT
CDR3: CASSQDETGGPPDTQYF

V: TRBV7-9
D: -
J: TRBJ2-3
size: -
DNA: TGTGCCAGCAGGATCGGGAGCACAGATACGCAGTATTTT
CDR3: CASRIGSTDTQYF

V: TRBV15
D: TRBD2
J: TRBJ2-3
size: once
DNA: TGTGCCACCAGCAGAGTGGGGGGGGTCAGCACAGATACGCAGTATTTT
CDR3: CATSRVGGVSTDTQYF

V: TRBV19
D: -
J: TRBJ1-3
size: -
DNA: TGTGCCAGTACCGAGGATTACTCTGGAAACACCATATATTTT
CDR3: CASTEDYSGNTIYF

V: TRBV9
D: TRBD2
J: TRBJ2-1
size: -
DNA: TGTGCCAGCAGCGTCGGGACTAGCGGGGGCAATGAGCAGTTCTTC
CDR3: CASSVGTSGGNEQFF

V: TRBV27
D: TRBD1
J: TRBJ1-6
size: few
DNA: TGTGCCAGCAGTTTATTGGGACAGGTTAAAAATTCACCCCTCCACTTT
CDR3: CASSLLGQVKNSPLHF

V: TRBV9
D: TRBD2
J: TRBJ2-5
size: -
DNA: TGTGCCAGCAGCGGAGTTAGCGGGGGGGCCCAAGAGACCCAGTACTTC
CDR3: CASSGVSGGAQETQYF

V: TRBV27
D: -
J: TRBJ1-1
size: -
DNA: TGTGCCAGCAATTGGGGGGGGAGAGGGAGGACTGAAGCTTTCTTT
CDR3: CASNWGGRGRTEAFF

V: TRBV2
D: TRBD2
J: TRBJ2-3
size: -
DNA: TGTGCCAGCACCCCGGGACTAGCGGGGATCACAGATACGCAGTATTTT
CDR3: CASTPGLAGITDTQYF

V: TRBV18
D: TRBD1
J: TRBJ1-4
size: -
DNA: TGTGCCAGCTCCCCGACAGGGGAACGGGAAAAACTGTTTTTT
CDR3: CASSPTGEREKLFF

V: TRBV27
D: TRBD2
J: TRBJ2-1
size: -
DNA: TGTGCCAGCCGTACCACGGGGGGTGAGCAGTTCTTC
CDR3: CASRTTGGEQFF